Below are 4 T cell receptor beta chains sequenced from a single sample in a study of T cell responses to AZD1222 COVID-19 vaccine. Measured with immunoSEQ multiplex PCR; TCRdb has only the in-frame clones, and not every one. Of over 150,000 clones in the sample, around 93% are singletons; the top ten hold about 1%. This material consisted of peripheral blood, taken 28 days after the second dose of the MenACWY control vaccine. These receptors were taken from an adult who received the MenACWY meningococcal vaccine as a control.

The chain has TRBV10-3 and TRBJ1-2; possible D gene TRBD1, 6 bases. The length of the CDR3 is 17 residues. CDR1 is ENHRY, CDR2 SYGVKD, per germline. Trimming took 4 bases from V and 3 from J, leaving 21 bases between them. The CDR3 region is CAISGPAGVIGDYGYTF. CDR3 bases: TGTGCCATCAGTGGCCCCGCAGGGGTTATAGGGGACTATGGCTACACCTTC.

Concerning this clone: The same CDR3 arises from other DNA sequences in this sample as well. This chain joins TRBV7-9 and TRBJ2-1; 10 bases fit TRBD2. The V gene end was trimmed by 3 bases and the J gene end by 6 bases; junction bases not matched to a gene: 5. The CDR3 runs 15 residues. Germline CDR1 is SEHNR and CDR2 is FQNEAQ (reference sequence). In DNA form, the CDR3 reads TGTGCCAGCAGCTTGAGCGGGGGGGCCTCCAATGAGCAGTTCTTC. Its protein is CASSLSGGASNEQFF. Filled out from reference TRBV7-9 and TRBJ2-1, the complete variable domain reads DTGVSQNPRHKITKRGQNVTFRCDPISEHNRLYWYRQTLGQGPEFLTYFQNEAQLEKSRLLSDRFSAERPKGSFSTLEIQRTEQGDSAMYLCASSLSGGASNEQFFGPGTRLTVL.

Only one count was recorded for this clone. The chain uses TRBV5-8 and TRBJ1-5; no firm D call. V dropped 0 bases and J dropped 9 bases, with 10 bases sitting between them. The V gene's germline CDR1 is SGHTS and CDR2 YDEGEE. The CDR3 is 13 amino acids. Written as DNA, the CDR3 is TGTGCCAGCAGCTTGGTGCGGGAATTGCCCCAGCATTTT. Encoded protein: CASSLVRELPQHF.

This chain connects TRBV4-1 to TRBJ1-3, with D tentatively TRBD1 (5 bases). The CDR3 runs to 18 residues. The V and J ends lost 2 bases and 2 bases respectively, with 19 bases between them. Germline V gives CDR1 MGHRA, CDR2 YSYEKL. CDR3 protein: CASSQPGGRYRTGNTIYF. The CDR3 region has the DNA TGCGCCAGCAGCCAACCCGGGGGAAGATATCGAACTGGAAACACCATATATTTT.